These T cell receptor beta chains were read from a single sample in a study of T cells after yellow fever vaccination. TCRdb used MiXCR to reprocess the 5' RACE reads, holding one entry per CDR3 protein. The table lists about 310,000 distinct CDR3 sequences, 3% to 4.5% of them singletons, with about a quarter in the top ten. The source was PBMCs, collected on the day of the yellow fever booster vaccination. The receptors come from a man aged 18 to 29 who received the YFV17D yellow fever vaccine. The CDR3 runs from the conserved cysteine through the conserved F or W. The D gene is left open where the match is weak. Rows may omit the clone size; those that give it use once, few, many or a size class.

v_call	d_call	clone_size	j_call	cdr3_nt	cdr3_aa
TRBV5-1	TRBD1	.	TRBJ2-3	TGCGCCAGCAGCACGACAGGGGACACAGATACGCAGTATTTT	CASSTTGDTDTQYF
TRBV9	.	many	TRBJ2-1	TGTGCCAGCAGCGAACGACGGTACAATGAGCAGTTCTTC	CASSERRYNEQFF
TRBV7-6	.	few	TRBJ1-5	TGTGCCAGCAGCTTCGAGATGGGAGCCCAGCCCCAGCATTTT	CASSFEMGAQPQHF
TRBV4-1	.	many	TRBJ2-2	TGCGCCAGCAGCCAAGCCCTCGGGGCAGGGGCTCCCGGGGAGCTGTTTTTT	CASSQALGAGAPGELFF
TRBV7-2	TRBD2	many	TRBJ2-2	TGTGCCAGCAGCCCGCGGGGGGGCTCTAACACCGGGGAGCTGTTTTTT	CASSPRGGSNTGELFF
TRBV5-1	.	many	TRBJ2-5	TGCGCCAGCAGCTTGGGAGCGGAGACCCAGTACTTC	CASSLGAETQYF
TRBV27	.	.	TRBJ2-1	TGTGCCAGCAGTTTATGGTCCCGGGTAAATGAGCAGTTCTTC	CASSLWSRVNEQFF
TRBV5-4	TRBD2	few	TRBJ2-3	TGTGCCAGCAGCTTGACTAGCGGGGTAGATACGCAGTATTTT	CASSLTSGVDTQYF
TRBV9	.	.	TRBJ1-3	TGTGCCAGCAGCTACTCCCAGGACGATGCCTCTGGAAACACCATATATTTT	CASSYSQDDASGNTIYF
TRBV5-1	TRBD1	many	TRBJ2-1	TGCGCCAGCAGCCGGATTCCGGGACAGACCTACAATGAGCAGTTCTTC	CASSRIPGQTYNEQFF
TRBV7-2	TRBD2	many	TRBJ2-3	TGTGCCAGCAGACTAGCGGGGGGCACAGATACGCAGTATTTT	CASRLAGGTDTQYF
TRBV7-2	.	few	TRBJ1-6	TGTGCCAGCAGCTCTCGGAGGACTTTATCCTATAATTCACCCCTCCACTTT	CASSSRRTLSYNSPLHF
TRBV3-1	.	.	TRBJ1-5	TGTGCCAGCAGCCAAGATCTACAGCGGAATCAGCCCCAGCATTTT	CASSQDLQRNQPQHF
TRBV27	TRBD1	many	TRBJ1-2	TGTGCCAGCAGTTCAAGGGGACAGTACCCCCCCTATGGCTACACCTTC	CASSSRGQYPPYGYTF
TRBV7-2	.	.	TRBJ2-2	TGTGCCAGCAGCTTAGATAGCGTCCGGGAGCTGTTTTTT	CASSLDSVRELFF
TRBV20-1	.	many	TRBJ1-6	TGCAGTGCTAGCTACAATTCACCCCTCCACTTT	CSASYNSPLHF
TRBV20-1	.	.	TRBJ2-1	TGCAGTGCTAGTGCGGTTCTGCCCTACAATGAGCAGTTCTTC	CSASAVLPYNEQFF
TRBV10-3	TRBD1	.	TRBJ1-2	TGTGCCATCAGATCGGGACAGGGGGTCGGTGGCTACACCTTC	CAIRSGQGVGGYTF
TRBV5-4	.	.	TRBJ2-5	TGTGCCAGCAGCCAGACTGCCTTACAAGAGACCCAGTACTTC	CASSQTALQETQYF
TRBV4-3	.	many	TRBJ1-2	TGCGCCAGCAGCCATCAGGGAACCAACTATGGCTACACCTTC	CASSHQGTNYGYTF
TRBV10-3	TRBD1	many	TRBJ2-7	TGTGCCATCACCGCAGGACAGGGGGCCCTCGAGCAGTACTTC	CAITAGQGALEQYF
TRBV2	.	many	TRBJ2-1	TGTGCCAGCAGCGAGTGGGTGAATGAGCAGTTCTTC	CASSEWVNEQFF
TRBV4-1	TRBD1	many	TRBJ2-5	TGCGCCAGCAGCGGACAGGGGGCAGAGACCCAGTACTTC	CASSGQGAETQYF
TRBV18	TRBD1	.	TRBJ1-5	TGTGCCAGCTCACCGACCTTAACAGGGGGTGATCAGCCCCAGCATTTT	CASSPTLTGGDQPQHF